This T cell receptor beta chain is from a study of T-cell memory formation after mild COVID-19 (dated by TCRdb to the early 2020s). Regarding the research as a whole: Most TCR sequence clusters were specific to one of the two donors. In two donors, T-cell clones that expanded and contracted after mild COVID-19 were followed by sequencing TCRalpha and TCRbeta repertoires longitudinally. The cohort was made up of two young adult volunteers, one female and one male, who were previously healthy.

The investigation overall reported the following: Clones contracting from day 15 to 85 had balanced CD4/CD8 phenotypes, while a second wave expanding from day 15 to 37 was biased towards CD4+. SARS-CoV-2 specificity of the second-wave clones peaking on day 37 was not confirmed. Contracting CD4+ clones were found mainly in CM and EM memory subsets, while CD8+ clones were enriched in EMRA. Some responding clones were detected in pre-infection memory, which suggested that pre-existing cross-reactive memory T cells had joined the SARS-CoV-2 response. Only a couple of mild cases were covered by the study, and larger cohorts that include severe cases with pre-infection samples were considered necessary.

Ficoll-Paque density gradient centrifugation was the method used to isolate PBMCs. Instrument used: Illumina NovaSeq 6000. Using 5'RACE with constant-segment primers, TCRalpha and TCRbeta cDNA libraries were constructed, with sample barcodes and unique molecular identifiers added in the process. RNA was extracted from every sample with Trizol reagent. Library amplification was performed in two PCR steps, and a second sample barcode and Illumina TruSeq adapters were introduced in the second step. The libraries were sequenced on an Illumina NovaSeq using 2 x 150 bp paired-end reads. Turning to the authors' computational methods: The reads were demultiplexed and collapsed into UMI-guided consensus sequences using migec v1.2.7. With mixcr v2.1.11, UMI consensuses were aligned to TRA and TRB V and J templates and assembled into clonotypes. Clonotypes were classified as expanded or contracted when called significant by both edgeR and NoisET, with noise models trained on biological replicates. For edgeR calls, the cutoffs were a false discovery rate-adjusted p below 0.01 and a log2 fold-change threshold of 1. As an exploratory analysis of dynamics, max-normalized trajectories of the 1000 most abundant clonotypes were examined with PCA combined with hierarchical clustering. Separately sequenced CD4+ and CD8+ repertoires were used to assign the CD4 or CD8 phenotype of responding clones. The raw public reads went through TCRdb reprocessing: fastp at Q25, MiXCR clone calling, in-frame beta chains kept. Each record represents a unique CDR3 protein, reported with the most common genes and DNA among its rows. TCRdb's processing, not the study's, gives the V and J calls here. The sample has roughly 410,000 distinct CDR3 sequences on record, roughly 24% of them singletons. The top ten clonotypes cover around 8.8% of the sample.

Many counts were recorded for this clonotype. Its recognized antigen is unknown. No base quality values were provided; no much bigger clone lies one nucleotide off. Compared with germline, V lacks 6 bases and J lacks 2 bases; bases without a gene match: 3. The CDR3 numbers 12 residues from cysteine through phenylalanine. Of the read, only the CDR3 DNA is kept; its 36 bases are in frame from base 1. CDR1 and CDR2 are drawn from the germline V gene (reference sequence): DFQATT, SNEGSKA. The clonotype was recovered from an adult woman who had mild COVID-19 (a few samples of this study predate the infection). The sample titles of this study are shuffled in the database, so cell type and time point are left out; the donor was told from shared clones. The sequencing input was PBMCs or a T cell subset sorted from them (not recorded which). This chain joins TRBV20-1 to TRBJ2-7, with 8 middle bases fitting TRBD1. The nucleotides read TGCAGTGCCACGACAGGGGCCTACGAGCAGTACTTC. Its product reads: CSATTGAYEQYF.